Sequencing of this T cell receptor (beta chain) was carried out in a study of blood T cell repertoires in COVID-19. This CDR3 contains 13 residues. Germline loops: CDR1 MNHEY, CDR2 SMNVEV (reference sequence). V shed 5 bases and J shed 4 bases, with 9 bases lying between them. This clone has more than one count but fewer than ten. The repertoire was sequenced with immunoSEQ multiplex PCR; TCRdb's copy has only in-frame clones and lacks some. The top ten hold nearly 5% of the sample, which has some 47,000 clones, 80% to 90% seen once. The specimen sequenced was peripheral blood. The TCR originated in a man aged 55 to 70 with active COVID-19. The V and J genes are TRBV27 and TRBJ2-1; no clear D. CDR3 coding DNA: TGTGCCAGCAGTCTATTGGCTTACAATGAGCAGTTCTTC. Translated: CASSLLAYNEQFF.